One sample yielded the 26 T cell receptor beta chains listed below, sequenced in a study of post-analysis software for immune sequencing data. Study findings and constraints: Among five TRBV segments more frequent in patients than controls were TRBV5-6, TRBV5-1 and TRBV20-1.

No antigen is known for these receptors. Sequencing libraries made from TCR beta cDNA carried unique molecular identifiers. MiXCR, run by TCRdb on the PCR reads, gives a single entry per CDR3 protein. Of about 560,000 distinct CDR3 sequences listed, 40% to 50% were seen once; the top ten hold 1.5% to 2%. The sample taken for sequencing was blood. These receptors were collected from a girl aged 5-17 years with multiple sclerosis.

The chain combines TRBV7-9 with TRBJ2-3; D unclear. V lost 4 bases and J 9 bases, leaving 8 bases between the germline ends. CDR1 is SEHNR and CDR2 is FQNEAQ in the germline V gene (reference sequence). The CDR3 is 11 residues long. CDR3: CASSSQTTQYF. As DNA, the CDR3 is TGTGCCAGCAGCTCCCAGACGACGCAGTATTTT.

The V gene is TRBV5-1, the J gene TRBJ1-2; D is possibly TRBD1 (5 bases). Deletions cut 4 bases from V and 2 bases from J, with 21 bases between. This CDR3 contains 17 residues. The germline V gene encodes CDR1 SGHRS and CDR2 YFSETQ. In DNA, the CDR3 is TGCGCCAGCAGCCCGCGTTATACAGGACGACAAAACTATGGCTACACCTTC. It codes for CASSPRYTGRQNYGYTF.

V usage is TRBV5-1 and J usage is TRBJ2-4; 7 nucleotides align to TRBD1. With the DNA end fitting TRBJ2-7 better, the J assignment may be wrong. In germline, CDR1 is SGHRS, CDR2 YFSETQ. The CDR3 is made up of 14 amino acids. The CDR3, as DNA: TGCGCCAGCAGTTTCGCACAGGGGTACTACGAGCAGTACTTC. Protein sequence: CASSFAQGYYEQYF.

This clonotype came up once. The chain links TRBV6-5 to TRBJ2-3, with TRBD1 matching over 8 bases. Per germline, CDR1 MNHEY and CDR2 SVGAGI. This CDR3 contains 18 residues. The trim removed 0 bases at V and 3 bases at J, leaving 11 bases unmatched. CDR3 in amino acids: CASSYSADRVLRTDTQYF. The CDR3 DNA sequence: TGTGCCAGCAGTTACTCCGCGGACAGGGTCCTACGTACAGATACGCAGTATTTT.

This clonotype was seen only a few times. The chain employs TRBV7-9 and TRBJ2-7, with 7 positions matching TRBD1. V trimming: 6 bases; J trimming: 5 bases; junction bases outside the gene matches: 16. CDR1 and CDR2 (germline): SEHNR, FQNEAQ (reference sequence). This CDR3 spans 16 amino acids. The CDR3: CASRTSQGLFTDEQYF. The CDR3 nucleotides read TGTGCCAGCAGAACATCACAGGGGTTATTTACTGACGAGCAGTACTTC.

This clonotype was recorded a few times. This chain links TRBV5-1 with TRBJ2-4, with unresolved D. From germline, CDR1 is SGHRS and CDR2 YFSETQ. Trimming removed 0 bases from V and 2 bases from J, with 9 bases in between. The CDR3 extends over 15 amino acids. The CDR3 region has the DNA TGCGCCAGCAGCTTGGTAGGAAACTCCAAAAACATTCAGTACTTC. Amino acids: CASSLVGNSKNIQYF.

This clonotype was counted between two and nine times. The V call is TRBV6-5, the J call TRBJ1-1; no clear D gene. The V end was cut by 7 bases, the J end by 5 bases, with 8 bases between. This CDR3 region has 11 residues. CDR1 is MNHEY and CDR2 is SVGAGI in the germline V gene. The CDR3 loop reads CASISRTEAFF. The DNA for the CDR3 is TGTGCCAGCATCTCGAGGACTGAAGCTTTCTTT.

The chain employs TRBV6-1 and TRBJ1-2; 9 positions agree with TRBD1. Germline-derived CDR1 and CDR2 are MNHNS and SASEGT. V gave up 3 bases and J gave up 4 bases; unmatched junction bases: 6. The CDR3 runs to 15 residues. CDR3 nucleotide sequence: TGTGCCAGCAGTGAGGGACAGGGCCCCCTCTATGGCTACACCTTC. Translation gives CASSEGQGPLYGYTF.

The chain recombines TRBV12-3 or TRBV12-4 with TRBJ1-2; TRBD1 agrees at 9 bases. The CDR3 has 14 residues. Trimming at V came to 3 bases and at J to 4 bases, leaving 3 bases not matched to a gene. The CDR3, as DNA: TGTGCCAGCAGTTTTCCGGGACAGGGCTATGGCTACACCTTC. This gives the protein CASSFPGQGYGYTF.

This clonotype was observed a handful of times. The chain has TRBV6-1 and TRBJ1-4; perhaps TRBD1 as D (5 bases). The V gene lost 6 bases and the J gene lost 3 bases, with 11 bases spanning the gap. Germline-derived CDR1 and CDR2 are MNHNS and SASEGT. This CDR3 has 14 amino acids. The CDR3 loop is CASRADNSNEKLFF. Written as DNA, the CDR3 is TGTGCCAGCAGGGCGGACAACTCTAATGAAAAACTGTTTTTT.

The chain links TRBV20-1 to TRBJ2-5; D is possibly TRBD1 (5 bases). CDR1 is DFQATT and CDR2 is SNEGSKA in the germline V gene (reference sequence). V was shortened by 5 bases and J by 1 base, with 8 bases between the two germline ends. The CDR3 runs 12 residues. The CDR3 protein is CSAWGSQETQYF. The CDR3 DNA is TGCAGTGCTTGGGGCAGCCAAGAGACCCAGTACTTC.

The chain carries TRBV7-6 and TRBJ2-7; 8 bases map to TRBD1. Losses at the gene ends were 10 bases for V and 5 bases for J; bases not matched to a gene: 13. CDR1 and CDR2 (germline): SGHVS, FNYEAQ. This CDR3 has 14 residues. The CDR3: CAMAGAGQVDEQYF. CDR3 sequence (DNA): TGTGCCATGGCCGGGGCGGGACAGGTTGACGAGCAGTACTTC.

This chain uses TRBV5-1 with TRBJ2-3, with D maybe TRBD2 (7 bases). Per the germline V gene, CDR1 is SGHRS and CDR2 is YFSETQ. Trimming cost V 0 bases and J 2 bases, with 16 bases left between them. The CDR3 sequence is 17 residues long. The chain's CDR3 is CASSLGGGSQSTDTQYF. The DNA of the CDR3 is TGCGCCAGCAGCTTGGGGGGGGGCTCGCAGTCCACAGATACGCAGTATTTT.

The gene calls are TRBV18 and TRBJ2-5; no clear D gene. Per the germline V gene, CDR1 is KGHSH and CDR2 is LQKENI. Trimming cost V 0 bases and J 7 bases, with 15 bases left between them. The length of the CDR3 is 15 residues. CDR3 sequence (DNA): TGTGCCAGCTCACCACCGGAAGCCAAGAGAAGGACCCAGTACTTC. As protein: CASSPPEAKRRTQYF.

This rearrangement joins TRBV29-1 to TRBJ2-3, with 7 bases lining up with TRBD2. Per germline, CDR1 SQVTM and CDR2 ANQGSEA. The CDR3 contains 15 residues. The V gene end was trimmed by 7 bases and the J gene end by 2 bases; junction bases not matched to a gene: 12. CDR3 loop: CSGLIGTKATDTQYF. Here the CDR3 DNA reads TGCAGCGGACTTATTGGGACTAAAGCCACAGATACGCAGTATTTT.

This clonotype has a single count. In DNA, the CDR3 is TGCAGTGCCCGAATCGGGACAGGCAATTCACCCCTCCACTTT. Its translation: CSARIGTGNSPLHF. The chain carries TRBV20-1 and TRBJ1-6; 8 nucleotides align to TRBD1. The CDR3 loop spans 14 amino acids. Looked up from germline, CDR1 is DFQATT and CDR2 is SNEGSKA (reference sequence). V was clipped by 6 bases and J by 7 bases; unmatched bases: 8.

The CDR3 DNA is TGTGCCAGCAGCCGGTATCCGGGCTCCTACAATGAGCAGTTCTTC. Amino acids: CASSRYPGSYNEQFF. This chain joins TRBV7-9 and TRBJ2-1; no clear D. CDR3 length: 15 amino acids. V lost 5 bases to trimming and J lost 0 bases, with 11 bases between them. Germline CDR1 reads SEHNR; CDR2 reads FQNEAQ (reference sequence).

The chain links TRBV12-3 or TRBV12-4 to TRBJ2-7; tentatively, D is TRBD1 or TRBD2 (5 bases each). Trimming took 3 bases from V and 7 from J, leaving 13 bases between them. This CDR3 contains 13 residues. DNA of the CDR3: TGTGCCAGCAGTTTGTTCCCCGAGGGGGAGCAGTACTTC. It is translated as CASSLFPEGEQYF.

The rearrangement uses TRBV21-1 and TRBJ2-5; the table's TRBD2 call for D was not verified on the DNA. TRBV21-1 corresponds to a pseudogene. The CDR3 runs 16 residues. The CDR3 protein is CASSKGVSGYEETQYF. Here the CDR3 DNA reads TGTGCCAGCAGCAAAGGGGTTAGCGGGTACGAAGAGACCCAGTACTTC.

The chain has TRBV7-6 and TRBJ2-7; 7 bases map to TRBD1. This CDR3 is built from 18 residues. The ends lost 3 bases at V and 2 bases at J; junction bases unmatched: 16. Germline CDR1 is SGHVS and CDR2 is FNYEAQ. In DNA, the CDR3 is TGTGCCAGCAGCTTCTCGACAGGGTCCTCAACAGGAACCTACGAGCAGTACTTC. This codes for CASSFSTGSSTGTYEQYF.

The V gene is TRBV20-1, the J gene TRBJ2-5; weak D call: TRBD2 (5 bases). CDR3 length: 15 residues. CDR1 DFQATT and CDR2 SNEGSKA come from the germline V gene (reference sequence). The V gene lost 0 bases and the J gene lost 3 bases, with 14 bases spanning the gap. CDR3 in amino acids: CSARDYLVGEETQYF. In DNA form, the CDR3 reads TGCAGTGCTAGAGATTACTTGGTCGGGGAAGAGACCCAGTACTTC.

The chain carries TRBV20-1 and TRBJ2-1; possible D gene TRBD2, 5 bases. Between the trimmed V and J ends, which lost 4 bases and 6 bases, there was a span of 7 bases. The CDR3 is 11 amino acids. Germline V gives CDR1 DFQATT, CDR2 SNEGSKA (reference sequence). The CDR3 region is CSANEGNEQFF. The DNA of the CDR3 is TGCAGTGCTAACGAGGGCAATGAGCAGTTCTTC.

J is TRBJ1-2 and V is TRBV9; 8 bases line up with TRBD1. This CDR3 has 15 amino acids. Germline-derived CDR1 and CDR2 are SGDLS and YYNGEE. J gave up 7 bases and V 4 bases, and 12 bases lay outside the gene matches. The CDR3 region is CASSPRTGPSAGYTF. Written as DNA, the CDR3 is TGTGCCAGCAGCCCCCGGACAGGGCCTTCTGCTGGCTACACCTTC.

This chain's CDR3 is CSARPILGSGPSSYNEQFF. As DNA, the CDR3 is TGCAGTGCTAGACCTATCTTGGGTAGCGGCCCCAGCTCCTACAATGAGCAGTTCTTC. The chain joins TRBV20-1 to TRBJ2-1; a weak D match, TRBD2 (6 bases). Trimming removed 2 bases at V and 0 bases at J, with 23 bases between. From germline, CDR1 is DFQATT and CDR2 SNEGSKA (reference sequence). This CDR3 is built from 19 residues.

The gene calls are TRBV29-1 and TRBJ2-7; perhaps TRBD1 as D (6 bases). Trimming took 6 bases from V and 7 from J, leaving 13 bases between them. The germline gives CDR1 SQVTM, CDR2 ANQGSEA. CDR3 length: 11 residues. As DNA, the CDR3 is TGCAGCGTGACGACAGGACCTGAGCAGTACTTC. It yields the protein CSVTTGPEQYF.

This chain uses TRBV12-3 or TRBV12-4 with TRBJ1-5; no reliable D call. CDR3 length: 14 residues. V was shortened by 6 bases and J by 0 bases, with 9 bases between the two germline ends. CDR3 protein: CASRGGDSNQPQHF. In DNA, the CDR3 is TGTGCCAGCAGAGGCGGAGATAGCAATCAGCCCCAGCATTTT.